The present TCR beta chain was sequenced within a study of monozygotic twins with inflammatory bowel disease. General study findings and limits: Discordant twins showed the same repertoire similarity as concordant twins, possibly from limited power.

For this clonotype: Its specificity is not known.

The CDR3 loop spans 16 amino acids. CDR1 is SGHTA, CDR2 FQGNSA, per germline. One entry per CDR3 protein, without DNA, is what TCRdb gives after re-calling the 5' RACE reads. This repertoire includes some 150,000 distinct CDR3 sequences. The specimen sequenced was blood. V usage is TRBV7-2 and J usage is TRBJ2-7; without DNA, the TCRdb call of TRBD2 cannot be checked. The clonotype was recovered from a human donor with ulcerative colitis or Crohn's disease, or a healthy co-twin of an affected twin (not recorded which). CDR3 sequence reads: CASSLYTGTSRYEQYF.